The TCR beta chain under discussion was sequenced for a study of blood T cell repertoires in COVID-19. The CDR3 contains 16 residues. Between the trimmed V and J ends, which lost 4 bases and 5 bases, there was a span of 18 bases. Germline CDR1 and CDR2: SGHTA and FQGNSA. Measured with immunoSEQ multiplex PCR; TCRdb has only the in-frame clones, and not every one. The sample includes 80,000 or so clones, about three quarters of them seen just once. The sequencing input was peripheral blood. The chain employs TRBV7-2 and TRBJ2-1; D perhaps matches TRBD2 (7 bases). The clonotype was recovered from a man aged 45-65 years with active or convalescent COVID-19. The CDR3 DNA reads as TGTGCCAGCAGCTCCGGGGGGCGCAACCACAACAATGAGCAGTTCTTC. Residues: CASSSGGRNHNNEQFF.